This T cell receptor beta chain was profiled in a study of T-cell memory formation after mild COVID-19 (dated by TCRdb to the early 2020s). Context from the whole study: TCR sequence clusters from the two donors were found to be largely donor specific. In two donors, T-cell clones that expanded and contracted after mild COVID-19 were tracked by sequencing TCRalpha and TCRbeta repertoires over time. Two young, previously healthy adult volunteers made up the cohort, one male and one female.

Comment on this clonotype: What antigen it recognizes has not been identified. Base qualities are not recorded, but no much larger clone differs from it by a single base.

Sequencing was carried out with an Illumina NovaSeq 6000. TCRalpha and TCRbeta cDNA libraries were constructed by 5'RACE with constant-segment primers, with sample barcodes and unique molecular identifiers being introduced. Trizol reagent was used to extract RNA from every sample. Library amplification was performed in two PCR steps, and a second sample barcode and Illumina TruSeq adapters were introduced in the second step. Libraries were sequenced on an Illumina NovaSeq with 2 x 150 bp paired-end reads. The study's own analysis went as follows. The reads were demultiplexed and collapsed into UMI-guided consensus sequences using migec v1.2.7. Using mixcr v2.1.11, UMI consensuses were aligned to TRA and TRB V and J templates and then assembled into clonotypes. Expanded or contracted clonotypes were those called significant by both edgeR and NoisET, with noise models trained on biological replicates. For edgeR calls, a false discovery rate-adjusted p below 0.01 and a log2 fold-change threshold of 1 were applied. As an exploratory analysis of dynamics, max-normalized trajectories of the 1000 most abundant clonotypes were examined by PCA with hierarchical clustering. Each responding clone was given a CD4 or CD8 phenotype based on the CD4+ and CD8+ repertoires, which had been sequenced separately. Using fastp at Q25 and MiXCR, TCRdb reprocessed the public reads and kept productive beta chains. Rows merge per CDR3 protein into single entries with the most common DNA and genes. TCRdb, rather than the study authors, made the V and J calls. The sample has around 200,000 distinct CDR3 sequences on record, around 21% of them singletons. The ten most abundant clones make up 20% to 25% of the sample.

Reading the germline V gene gives CDR1 SQVTM and CDR2 ANQGSEA. V loses 3 bases of germline sequence and J loses 3 bases, and the interval between the two ends is 10 bases. The CDR3 numbers 13 residues from cysteine through phenylalanine. The CDR3 DNA has 39 bases and is translated from base 1. Findings and caveats that apply to the study as a whole: SARS-CoV-2 specificity of the second-wave clones peaking on day 37 was not confirmed. Contracting CD4+ clones appeared mostly in the CM and EM memory subsets, whereas CD8+ clones were enriched in EMRA. The detection of some responding clones in pre-infection memory suggests that pre-existing cross-reactive memory T cells joined the SARS-CoV-2 response. Clones contracting from day 15 to 85 had balanced CD4/CD8 phenotypes, while a second wave expanding from day 15 to 37 was biased towards CD4+. Only a couple of mild cases were covered by the study, and larger cohorts that include severe cases with pre-infection samples were considered necessary.

Ficoll-Paque density gradient centrifugation was used to isolate PBMCs. Material for sequencing was PBMCs or a T cell subset sorted from them (not recorded which). The rearranged chain carries TRBV29-1 and TRBJ2-3; a tentative D match to TRBD2 spans 6 bases. This TCR was sampled from an adult woman who had mild COVID-19 (a few samples of this study predate the infection). The sample titles of this study are shuffled in the database, so cell type and time point are left out; the donor was told from shared clones. The CDR3 sequence is CSVDSGGTDTQYF. The nucleotides read TGCAGCGTTGATTCCGGGGGAACAGATACGCAGTATTTT.